Following are 25 T cell receptor beta chains from one sample sequenced in a study of cytomegalovirus exposure and HLA in healthy donors. The PCR used 60 Vbeta and 13 Jbeta primers. Sequencing was performed with immunoSEQ multiplex PCR; in TCRdb, only in-frame clones are kept and a portion is missing. The sample yields 150,000 or so clones, around 75% seen once. The specimen sequenced was PBMCs. The source is a man aged 18-30 years in good health and CMV-seropositive.

This sequence joins TRBV28 and TRBJ1-6, with D perhaps matching TRBD1 (5 bases). Germline CDR1 is MDHEN and CDR2 is SYDVKM. The CDR3 consists of 14 residues. V was clipped by 7 bases and J by 8 bases, with 15 bases between them. CDR3 sequence reads: CASNLGRRDSPLHF. In nucleotides, the CDR3 is TGTGCCAGCAACCTGGGGCGTCGGGATTCACCCCTCCACTTT.

This chain joins TRBV7-9 and TRBJ2-5; D possibly corresponds to TRBD1 (6 bases). The DNA end is more similar to TRBJ2-7, so the J call may be wrong. There are 13 residues in the CDR3. CDR1 and CDR2 from the germline V gene are SEHNR and FQNEAQ (reference sequence). The CDR3 bases are TGTGCCAGCAGCTTGGACAGAACCTACGAGCAGTACTTC. This codes for CASSLDRTYEQYF.

V is TRBV19 and J is TRBJ2-1; 7 nucleotides line up with TRBD1. Trimming at V came to 8 bases and at J to 0 bases, leaving 7 bases not matched to a gene. CDR3 length: 15 residues. Germline V gives CDR1 LNHDA, CDR2 SQIVND (reference sequence). The CDR3 is CASSSDRASYNEQFF. Here the CDR3 DNA reads TGTGCCAGTTCCTCTGACAGGGCCTCCTACAATGAGCAGTTCTTC.

The chain is built from TRBV5-1 and TRBJ2-2, with TRBD2 matching over 12 bases. J lost 7 bases, V lost 0 bases, and 4 bases had no gene match. The CDR3 spans 16 residues. CDR1 is SGHRS, CDR2 YFSETQ, per germline. The CDR3 DNA follows: TGCGCCAGCAGCTTGGGACTAGCGGGAGCTCACGGGGAGCTGTTTTTT. Its translation: CASSLGLAGAHGELFF.

As regards this clone: One junction end does not reproduce the germline sequence, and a read error may be involved. The same CDR3 can be traced to other DNA sequences in this sample. V gene TRBV30 combines with J gene TRBJ1-2, with D possibly being TRBD1 (5 bases). Germline V gene lookup returns CDR1 GTSNPN and CDR2 SVGIG (reference sequence). CDR3 length equals 11 residues. The CDR3 reads CAWGPGYGYTF. The CDR3 nucleotides read TGCGCCTGGGGCCCCGGGTATGGCTACACCTTC.

The V call is TRBV6-5, the J call TRBJ2-1, with 15 bases aligning to TRBD2. CDR1 and CDR2 from the germline V gene are MNHEY and SVGAGI. Trimming at V came to 2 bases and at J to 10 bases, leaving 6 bases not matched to a gene. The length of the CDR3 is 16 residues. The CDR3 nucleotides are TGTGCCAGCAGTTACACGGGACTAGCGGGAGGTGGAGAGCAGTTCTTC. This codes for CASSYTGLAGGGEQFF.

This clone came up once. The V and J genes are TRBV4-1 and TRBJ2-1; D uncertain. V shed 1 base and J shed 2 bases, with 12 bases lying between them. The length of the CDR3 is 16 residues. CDR1 is MGHRA and CDR2 is YSYEKL in the germline V gene. The CDR3 loop reads CASSQGLEITYNEQFF. Here the CDR3 DNA reads TGCGCCAGCAGCCAAGGCCTGGAGATTACCTACAATGAGCAGTTCTTC.

The sample holds a few counts of this clone. The chain employs TRBV28 and TRBJ1-5; 9 bases match TRBD1. The germline gives CDR1 MDHEN, CDR2 SYDVKM. The CDR3 has 15 amino acids. The junction had 10 bases not matched to a gene; V was cut back by 5 bases and J by 8 bases. The CDR3 DNA reads as TGTGCCAGCAGTAAGGGACAGGGACTGATCAAGCCCCAGCATTTT. The encoded protein is CASSKGQGLIKPQHF.

The chain is built from TRBV4-1 and TRBJ2-3; D gene ambiguous. This CDR3 contains 15 residues. V was trimmed by 1 base and J by 1 base, leaving 9 bases between them. CDR1 and CDR2 from the germline V gene are MGHRA and YSYEKL. CDR3 in amino acids: CASSQGSVGTDTQYF. The CDR3 bases are TGCGCCAGCAGCCAAGGCTCGGTTGGCACAGATACGCAGTATTTT.

The chain recombines TRBV10-3 with TRBJ2-7; the D gene is possibly TRBD1 (6 bases). The CDR3 is made up of 15 amino acids. Germline V gene data show CDR1 as ENHRY and CDR2 as SYGVKD. V was shortened by 6 bases and J by 3 bases, with 18 bases between the two germline ends. The CDR3 DNA sequence: TGTGCCATCAGGGAAACGACAGGAAAGAACTACGAGCAGTACTTC. Residues: CAIRETTGKNYEQYF.

The chain recombines TRBV12-2 with TRBJ2-7; the table's D call TRBD2 went unverified against the DNA. TRBV12-2 is deemed a pseudogene. This CDR3 comprises 19 residues. The CDR3 DNA is TGTGCAAGTCGCTTAGCGCTCTCCCCAAATGGGGAGGGCAGGAACGAGCAGTACTTC. Translated, it gives CASRLALSPNGEGRNEQYF.

Only a few counts were recorded for this clone. V and J are TRBV29-1 and TRBJ1-1, with D tentatively TRBD1 (5 bases). This CDR3 comprises 10 residues. Germline lookup yields CDR1 SQVTM and CDR2 ANQGSEA. CDR3 sequence reads: CSVLTVEAFF. CDR3 nucleotide sequence: TGCAGTGTACTGACAGTTGAAGCTTTCTTT.

The rearrangement joins TRBV7-2 to TRBJ2-3, with D perhaps TRBD2 (5 bases). V lost 2 bases and J 0 bases, leaving 9 bases between the germline ends. Per germline, CDR1 SGHTA and CDR2 FQGNSA. The CDR3 length is 15 residues. CDR3 region: CASSLYTGSTDTQYF. Written as DNA, the CDR3 is TGTGCCAGCAGCTTATATACGGGAAGCACAGATACGCAGTATTTT.

This sequence joins TRBV28 and TRBJ2-1, with a tentative D call TRBD2 (6 bases). The V and J ends lost 5 bases and 8 bases respectively, with 7 bases between them. This CDR3 comprises 11 residues. Germline V gene sequence: CDR1 MDHEN, CDR2 SYDVKM. CDR3 amino acids: CASSPSDEQFF. DNA of the CDR3: TGTGCCAGCAGTCCTAGCGATGAGCAGTTCTTC.

The chain employs TRBV21-1 and TRBJ2-7; the DNA was not used to check the table's D call, TRBD1. TRBV21-1 is a recognized pseudogene. The CDR3 sequence is 14 residues long. CDR3 in amino acids: CASSKPLQGTMQYF. CDR3 sequence (DNA): TGTGCCAGCAGCAAGCCCCTGCAGGGGACCATGCAGTACTTC.

This clone appeared a few times. The chain links TRBV7-6 to TRBJ2-7; D is unresolved. Trimming stripped 3 bases from V and 3 bases from J, with 9 bases between. Germline lookup yields CDR1 SGHVS and CDR2 FNYEAQ. The CDR3 runs 13 residues. The CDR3 is CASSFNPSYEQYF. CDR3 nucleotides: TGTGCCAGCAGCTTTAACCCGAGCTACGAGCAGTACTTC.

The J gene is TRBJ2-3, the V gene TRBV6-1, with TRBD2 matching over 10 bases. The germline V gene has CDR1 MNHNS and CDR2 SASEGT. The CDR3 covers 19 residues. V dropped 2 bases and J dropped 0; count of bases not matched to a gene: 11. CDR3 DNA: TGTGCCAGCAGTGAATATGGGGTAGCGGGAGGTCCCAGCACAGATACGCAGTATTTT. It codes for CASSEYGVAGGPSTDTQYF.

Only a few counts were recorded for this clone. This rearrangement joins TRBV6-1 to TRBJ2-3, with 11 positions matching TRBD2. Trimming at V came to 0 bases and at J to 4 bases, leaving 0 bases not matched to a gene. Per germline, CDR1 MNHNS and CDR2 SASEGT. This CDR3 has 15 residues. Here the CDR3 DNA reads TGTGCCAGCAGTGAAGCACTAGCGGGAGCAGATACGCAGTATTTT. It yields the protein CASSEALAGADTQYF.

The V and J genes are TRBV29-1 and TRBJ1-3; the match to TRBD1 covers 7 bases. Looked up from germline, CDR1 is SQVTM and CDR2 is ANQGSEA. Trimming at V came to 7 bases and at J to 2 bases, leaving 5 bases not matched to a gene. CDR3 length equals 13 residues. In nucleotides, the CDR3 is TGCAGCGGTCTACAGGGGCCTGGAAACACCATATATTTT. Amino acids: CSGLQGPGNTIYF.

The chain combines TRBV7-3 with TRBJ2-1; D is possibly TRBD2 (5 bases). The V and J ends lost 1 base and 6 bases respectively, with 13 bases between them. Looked up from germline, CDR1 is SGHTA and CDR2 is FQGTGA. The CDR3 spans 15 residues. CDR3 protein: CASSLITGSGNEQFF. The CDR3 coding sequence is TGTGCCAGCAGCTTAATCACGGGATCGGGCAATGAGCAGTTCTTC.

V usage is TRBV19 and J usage is TRBJ1-2, with D tentatively TRBD1 (6 bases). Per germline, CDR1 LNHDA and CDR2 SQIVND (reference sequence). The CDR3 length is 14 residues. Trimming cost V 10 bases and J 4 bases, with 19 bases left between them. The CDR3 DNA follows: TGTGCCACCAACCGACGGGGGGCCGGCTATGGCTACACCTTC. Amino acids: CATNRRGAGYGYTF.

CDR3 DNA sequence: TGCGCCAGCGGTCGACTAGCGCCGACAGATACGCAGTATTTT. The encoded protein is CASGRLAPTDTQYF. The chain recombines TRBV5-1 with TRBJ2-3, with 8 positions matching TRBD2. CDR1 SGHRS and CDR2 YFSETQ come from the germline V gene. The CDR3 spans 14 residues. Trimming took 7 bases from V and 3 from J; bases not matched to a gene: 7.

This clone was detected only once. The V call is TRBV7-2, the J call TRBJ2-7; a possible D gene is TRBD1 (6 bases). The CDR3 length is 13 residues. Germline-derived CDR1 and CDR2 are SGHTA and FQGNSA. V was pared by 1 base and J by 5 bases, with 9 bases between. CDR3 DNA sequence: TGTGCCAGCAGCTTAGGGACAGCTAACGAGCAGTACTTC. This translates into CASSLGTANEQYF.

V is TRBV9 and J is TRBJ1-3; D call uncertain. The CDR3 extends over 15 amino acids. The germline CDR1 and CDR2 sequences are SGDLS and YYNGEE. V was pared by 2 bases and J by 0 bases, with 9 bases between. The CDR3 protein is CASSVGESSGNTIYF. The CDR3, as DNA: TGTGCCAGCAGCGTGGGAGAATCCTCTGGAAACACCATATATTTT. Full variable domain (outside the CDR3, taken from reference TRBV9 and TRBJ1-3): DSGVTQTPKHLITATGQRVTLRCSPRSGDLSVYWYQQSLDQGLQFLIQYYNGEERAKGNILERFSAQQFPDLHSELNLSSLELGDSALYFCASSVGESSGNTIYFGEGSWLTVV.

The chain carries TRBV28 and TRBJ2-7; 7 bases agree with TRBD1. The CDR3 is 14 amino acids. V was clipped by 5 bases and J by 2 bases; unmatched bases: 6. CDR1 and CDR2 (germline): MDHEN, SYDVKM. This CDR3 is CASSPSGTAYEQYF. CDR3 DNA: TGTGCCAGCAGTCCCTCTGGGACAGCCTACGAGCAGTACTTC.